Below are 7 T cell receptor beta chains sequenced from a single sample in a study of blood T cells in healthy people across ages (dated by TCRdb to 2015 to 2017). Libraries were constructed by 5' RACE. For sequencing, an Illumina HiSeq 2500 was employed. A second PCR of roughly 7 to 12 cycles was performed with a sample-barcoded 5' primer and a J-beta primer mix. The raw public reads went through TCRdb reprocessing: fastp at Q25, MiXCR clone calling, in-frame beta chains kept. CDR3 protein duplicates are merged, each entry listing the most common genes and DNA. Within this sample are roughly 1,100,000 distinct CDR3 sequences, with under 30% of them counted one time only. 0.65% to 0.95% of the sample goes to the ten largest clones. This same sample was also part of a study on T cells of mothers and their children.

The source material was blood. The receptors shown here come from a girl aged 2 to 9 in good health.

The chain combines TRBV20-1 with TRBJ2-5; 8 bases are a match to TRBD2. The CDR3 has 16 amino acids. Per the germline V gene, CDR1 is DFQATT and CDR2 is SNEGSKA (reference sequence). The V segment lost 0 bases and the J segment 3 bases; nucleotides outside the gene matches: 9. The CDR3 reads CSARDSSGGPEETQYF. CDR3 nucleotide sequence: TGCAGTGCTAGAGATTCCAGCGGGGGCCCCGAAGAGACCCAGTACTTC.

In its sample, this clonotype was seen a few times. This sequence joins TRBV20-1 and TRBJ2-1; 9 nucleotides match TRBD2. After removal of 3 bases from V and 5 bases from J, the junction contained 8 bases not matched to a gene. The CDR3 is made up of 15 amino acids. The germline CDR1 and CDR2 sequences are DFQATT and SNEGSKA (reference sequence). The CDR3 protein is CSARYEREDNNEQFF. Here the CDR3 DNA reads TGCAGTGCTAGGTACGAGCGGGAGGACAACAATGAGCAGTTCTTC.

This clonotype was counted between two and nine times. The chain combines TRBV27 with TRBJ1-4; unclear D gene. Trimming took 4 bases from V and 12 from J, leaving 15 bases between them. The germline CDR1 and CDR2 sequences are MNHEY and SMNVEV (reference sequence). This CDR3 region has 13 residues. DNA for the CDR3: TGTGCCAGCAGTTGGGGAGCCCTGGGTGAACTGTTTTTT. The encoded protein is CASSWGALGELFF. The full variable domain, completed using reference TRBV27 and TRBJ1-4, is EAQVTQNPRYLITVTGKKLTVTCSQNMNHEYMSWYRQDPGLGLRQIYYSMNVEVTDKGDVPEGYKVSRKEKRNFPLILESPSPNQTSLYFCASSWGALGELFFGSGTQLSVL.

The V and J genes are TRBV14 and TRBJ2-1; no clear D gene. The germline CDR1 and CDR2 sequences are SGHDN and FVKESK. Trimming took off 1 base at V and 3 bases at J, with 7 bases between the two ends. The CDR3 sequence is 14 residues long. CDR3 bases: TGTGCCAGCAGCCAAGGAACTAACTACAATGAGCAGTTCTTC. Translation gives CASSQGTNYNEQFF.

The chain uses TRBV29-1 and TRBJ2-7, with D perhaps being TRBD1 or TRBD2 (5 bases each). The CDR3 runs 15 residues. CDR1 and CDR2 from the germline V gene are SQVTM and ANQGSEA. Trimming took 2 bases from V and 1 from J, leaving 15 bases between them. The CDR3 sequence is CSVEYEGRESYEQYF. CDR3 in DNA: TGCAGCGTTGAATATGAGGGGCGCGAATCCTACGAGCAGTACTTC.

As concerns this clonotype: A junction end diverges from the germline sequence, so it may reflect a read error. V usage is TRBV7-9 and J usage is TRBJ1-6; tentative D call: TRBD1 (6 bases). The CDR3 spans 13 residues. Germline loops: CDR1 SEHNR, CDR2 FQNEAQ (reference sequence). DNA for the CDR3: TGTGCCAGCAGCTTAGATGGCTCGGGACACCTCGTTTTT. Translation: CASSLDGSGHLVF.

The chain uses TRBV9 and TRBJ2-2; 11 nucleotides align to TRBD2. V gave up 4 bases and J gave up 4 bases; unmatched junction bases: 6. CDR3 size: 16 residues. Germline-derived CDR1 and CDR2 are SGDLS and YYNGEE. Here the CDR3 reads CASSHTSGGITGELFF. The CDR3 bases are TGTGCCAGCAGCCATACTAGCGGGGGTATCACCGGGGAGCTGTTTTTT.